The rows below give T cell receptor beta chains drawn from one sample of a study of OX40 agonist ivuxolimab in advanced cancers. Profiled with immunoSEQ multiplex PCR; TCRdb holds only in-frame clones, not every one. The profile covers tens of thousands of clones, with roughly 89% appearing a single time and around 1.6% taken by the ten largest. Sequencing was performed on CD4+ or CD8+ T cells sorted from blood, taken in a trial of the OX40 agonist ivuxolimab. These receptors were collected from an adult with an advanced solid tumor such as melanoma, head and neck, liver or kidney cancer. The CDR3 runs from the conserved cysteine through the conserved F or W. The D gene is left open where the match is weak. Clone size is shown for a subset of rows, as once, few, many or a class of expanded clone.

d_gene: .; abundance: .; v_gene: TRBV6-5; j_gene: TRBJ2-2; CDR3aa: CASTNPNTGELFF; CDR3nt: TGTGCCTCGACCAACCCGAACACCGGGGAGCTGTTTTTT
d_gene: .; abundance: once; v_gene: TRBV29-1; j_gene: TRBJ1-4; CDR3aa: CSVARYNEKLFF; CDR3nt: TGCAGCGTTGCCAGGTATAATGAAAAACTGTTTTTT
d_gene: .; abundance: .; v_gene: TRBV9; j_gene: TRBJ2-3; CDR3aa: CASSVARSRSTDTQYF; CDR3nt: TGTGCCAGCAGCGTAGCTAGGAGCAGAAGCACAGATACGCAGTATTTT
d_gene: .; abundance: .; v_gene: TRBV6-1; j_gene: TRBJ2-7; CDR3aa: CASSGGGTVPYEQYF; CDR3nt: TGTGCCAGCAGTGGAGGAGGGACAGTTCCCTACGAGCAGTACTTC
d_gene: TRBD2; abundance: .; v_gene: TRBV7-8; j_gene: TRBJ2-1; CDR3aa: CASSLRRQGKGLAGGGYNEQFF; CDR3nt: TGTGCCAGCAGCTTACGGCGCCAGGGTAAAGGGCTAGCGGGAGGGGGATACAATGAGCAGTTCTTC
d_gene: .; abundance: .; v_gene: TRBV6-1; j_gene: TRBJ2-7; CDR3aa: CASTLGFDEQYF; CDR3nt: TGTGCCAGCACCTTAGGATTCGACGAGCAGTACTTC
d_gene: .; abundance: .; v_gene: TRBV6-1; j_gene: TRBJ2-7; CDR3aa: CASSAQGGNPYEQYF; CDR3nt: TGTGCCAGCAGTGCCCAAGGAGGGAATCCCTACGAGCAGTACTTC
d_gene: TRBD2; abundance: .; v_gene: TRBV5-1; j_gene: TRBJ2-7; CDR3aa: CASRASGSYEQYF; CDR3nt: TGCGCCAGCAGGGCTAGCGGGTCCTACGAGCAGTACTTC
d_gene: TRBD2; abundance: .; v_gene: TRBV7-2; j_gene: TRBJ2-4; CDR3aa: CASSPPRQGGAKNIQYF; CDR3nt: TGTGCCAGCAGCCCCCCAAGGCAGGGAGGGGCCAAAAACATTCAGTACTTC
d_gene: .; abundance: .; v_gene: TRBV7-7; j_gene: TRBJ2-7; CDR3aa: CASSLTDGSYEQYF; CDR3nt: TGTGCCAGCAGCTTAACAGACGGCTCCTACGAGCAGTACTTC
d_gene: .; abundance: .; v_gene: TRBV19; j_gene: TRBJ2-6; CDR3aa: CASRQASSGANVLTF; CDR3nt: TGTGCCAGTAGACAGGCGTCCTCTGGGGCCAACGTCCTGACTTTC
d_gene: TRBD1; abundance: once; v_gene: TRBV27; j_gene: TRBJ1-1; CDR3aa: CASRQRQGWVVNTEAFF; CDR3nt: TGTGCCAGCAGGCAACGACAGGGTTGGGTGGTGAACACTGAAGCTTTCTTT
d_gene: .; abundance: .; v_gene: TRBV4-1; j_gene: TRBJ1-5; CDR3aa: CASSQEYRVDAQPQHF; CDR3nt: TGCGCCAGCAGCCAAGAGTACAGGGTCGATGCTCAGCCCCAGCATTTT
d_gene: TRBD1; abundance: .; v_gene: TRBV19; j_gene: TRBJ1-5; CDR3aa: CASSPAGQGPQPQHF; CDR3nt: TGTGCCAGTAGCCCTGCCGGACAGGGGCCTCAGCCCCAGCATTTT
d_gene: TRBD1; abundance: .; v_gene: TRBV19; j_gene: TRBJ2-2; CDR3aa: CASRDRGSNTGELFF; CDR3nt: TGTGCCAGTAGGGACAGGGGCTCGAACACCGGGGAGCTGTTTTTT
d_gene: .; abundance: .; v_gene: TRBV2; j_gene: TRBJ2-1; CDR3aa: CASSEGSLRGGNEQFF; CDR3nt: TGTGCCAGCAGTGAAGGTTCGTTGAGGGGGGGCAATGAGCAGTTCTTC
d_gene: .; abundance: .; v_gene: TRBV29-1; j_gene: TRBJ2-5; CDR3aa: CSVEPPAEETQYF; CDR3nt: TGCAGCGTTGAACCTCCTGCGGAAGAGACCCAGTACTTC
d_gene: .; abundance: few; v_gene: TRBV6-4; j_gene: TRBJ1-4; CDR3aa: CASSVPQGGEKLFF; CDR3nt: TGTGCCAGCAGTGTCCCACAGGGCGGTGAAAAACTGTTTTTT
d_gene: TRBD2; abundance: .; v_gene: TRBV4-2; j_gene: TRBJ2-3; CDR3aa: CASSQLGLAGANTQYF; CDR3nt: TGTGCCAGCAGCCAACTGGGGCTAGCGGGGGCAAATACGCAGTATTTT
d_gene: .; abundance: .; v_gene: TRBV6-1; j_gene: TRBJ2-7; CDR3aa: CASRKDQTYEQYF; CDR3nt: TGTGCCAGCAGAAAGGACCAGACCTACGAGCAGTACTTC
d_gene: .; abundance: .; v_gene: TRBV6-1; j_gene: TRBJ1-2; CDR3aa: CASSDPSRYGYTF; CDR3nt: TGTGCCAGCAGTGACCCATCTCGGTATGGCTACACCTTC
d_gene: .; abundance: .; v_gene: TRBV7-2; j_gene: TRBJ2-3; CDR3aa: CASSLAAGRRDTQYF; CDR3nt: TGTGCCAGCAGCTTGGCAGCAGGGCGACGGGATACGCAGTATTTT
d_gene: .; abundance: few; v_gene: TRBV7-9; j_gene: TRBJ2-3; CDR3aa: CASSLFYGTDTQYF; CDR3nt: TGTGCCAGCAGCTTATTTTACGGCACAGATACGCAGTATTTT
d_gene: TRBD1; abundance: .; v_gene: TRBV11-2; j_gene: TRBJ1-1; CDR3aa: CASSLGTGGSRAEAFF; CDR3nt: TGTGCCAGCAGCTTAGGGACAGGGGGCTCTAGGGCTGAAGCTTTCTTT
d_gene: TRBD2; abundance: .; v_gene: TRBV2; j_gene: TRBJ2-2; CDR3aa: CASRRLAGTNTGELFF; CDR3nt: TGTGCCAGCAGGAGGCTAGCGGGAACGAACACCGGGGAGCTGTTTTTT
d_gene: .; abundance: .; v_gene: TRBV20-1; j_gene: TRBJ2-7; CDR3aa: CSARDRSGKYF; CDR3nt: TGCAGTGCTAGAGATCGGTCGGGCAAGTACTTC
d_gene: TRBD2; abundance: .; v_gene: TRBV12-5; j_gene: TRBJ2-3; CDR3aa: CASQSGGADTQYF; CDR3nt: TGTGCTAGCCAAAGCGGGGGGGCAGATACGCAGTATTTT
d_gene: TRBD2; abundance: .; v_gene: TRBV4-2; j_gene: TRBJ2-3; CDR3aa: CASSQDSGGGGTDTQYF; CDR3nt: TGTGCCAGCAGCCAAGATAGCGGCGGGGGAGGGACAGATACGCAGTATTTT
d_gene: TRBD1; abundance: .; v_gene: TRBV27; j_gene: TRBJ2-7; CDR3aa: CASATGGWNEQYF; CDR3nt: TGTGCCAGCGCGACAGGGGGTTGGAACGAGCAGTACTTC
d_gene: TRBD2; abundance: .; v_gene: TRBV5-4; j_gene: TRBJ2-7; CDR3aa: CASSPLLAGGSSYEQYF; CDR3nt: TGTGCCAGCAGCCCCCTACTAGCGGGGGGCAGCTCCTACGAGCAGTACTTC
d_gene: TRBD1; abundance: .; v_gene: TRBV5-6; j_gene: TRBJ1-2; CDR3aa: CASSSTDRLHPTF; CDR3nt: TGTGCCAGCAGCTCAACGGACAGGTTACATCCCACCTTC
d_gene: .; abundance: .; v_gene: TRBV5-1; j_gene: TRBJ2-2; CDR3aa: CASREGMAGELFF; CDR3nt: TGCGCCAGCAGAGAGGGGATGGCCGGGGAGCTGTTTTTT
d_gene: .; abundance: .; v_gene: TRBV6-5; j_gene: TRBJ1-1; CDR3aa: CASRDPGGDQVAFF; CDR3nt: TGTGCCAGCAGGGACCCGGGGGGGGACCAAGTGGCTTTCTTT
d_gene: TRBD1; abundance: .; v_gene: TRBV6-1; j_gene: TRBJ1-4; CDR3aa: CASSRQGLTNEKLFF; CDR3nt: TGTGCCAGCAGCCGACAGGGGCTAACTAATGAAAAACTGTTTTTT
d_gene: .; abundance: .; v_gene: TRBV5-1; j_gene: TRBJ2-3; CDR3aa: CASSPGQGGFTDTQYF; CDR3nt: TGCGCCAGCAGCCCTGGTCAGGGGGGGTTCACAGATACGCAGTATTTT
d_gene: .; abundance: .; v_gene: TRBV19; j_gene: TRBJ1-1; CDR3aa: CASSPREENTEAFF; CDR3nt: TGTGCCAGTAGCCCCCGGGAGGAGAACACTGAAGCTTTCTTT
d_gene: .; abundance: .; v_gene: TRBV14; j_gene: TRBJ1-1; CDR3aa: CASSLSTNTEAFF; CDR3nt: TGTGCCAGCAGCCTTAGCACGAACACTGAAGCTTTCTTT
d_gene: .; abundance: few; v_gene: TRBV30; j_gene: TRBJ1-2; CDR3aa: CAWTAHYGYTF; CDR3nt: TGTGCCTGGACAGCACACTATGGCTACACCTTC
d_gene: TRBD2; abundance: .; v_gene: TRBV25-1; j_gene: TRBJ2-1; CDR3aa: CASSVQRGHSYNEQFF; CDR3nt: TGTGCCAGCAGTGTCCAGCGGGGTCACTCCTACAATGAGCAGTTCTTC
d_gene: .; abundance: .; v_gene: TRBV11-2; j_gene: TRBJ1-1; CDR3aa: CASSSTWGQGNTEAFF; CDR3nt: TGTGCCAGCAGCTCTACATGGGGGCAGGGAAACACTGAAGCTTTCTTT
d_gene: TRBD1; abundance: .; v_gene: TRBV27; j_gene: TRBJ2-7; CDR3aa: CASSPRGQGRDEQYF; CDR3nt: TGTGCCAGCAGTCCCCGTGGACAGGGTCGCGACGAGCAGTACTTC
d_gene: TRBD1; abundance: .; v_gene: TRBV6-6; j_gene: TRBJ1-1; CDR3aa: CASSGGQGVRDTEAFF; CDR3nt: TGTGCCAGCAGTGGGGGACAGGGGGTCAGGGACACTGAAGCTTTCTTT
d_gene: .; abundance: .; v_gene: TRBV7-7; j_gene: TRBJ2-1; CDR3aa: CASSLGPPGTYSEDEQFF; CDR3nt: TGTGCCAGCAGCTTAGGCCCGCCCGGGACCTATAGCGAGGATGAGCAGTTCTTC
d_gene: .; abundance: .; v_gene: TRBV11-2; j_gene: TRBJ1-2; CDR3aa: CASSLSRGLETYGYTF; CDR3nt: TGTGCCAGCAGCTTATCTCGGGGTTTAGAGACCTATGGCTACACCTTC
d_gene: .; abundance: .; v_gene: TRBV5-4; j_gene: TRBJ2-3; CDR3aa: CASSLDGAPSTDTQYF; CDR3nt: TGTGCCAGCAGCTTGGATGGGGCGCCGAGCACAGATACGCAGTATTTT
d_gene: .; abundance: .; v_gene: TRBV4-1; j_gene: TRBJ2-7; CDR3aa: CASSLETTYEQYF; CDR3nt: TGCGCCAGCAGCCTAGAAACCACCTACGAGCAGTACTTC
d_gene: TRBD1; abundance: .; v_gene: TRBV30; j_gene: TRBJ2-6; CDR3aa: CAWRVGDRDQSGANVLTF; CDR3nt: TGTGCCTGGAGAGTCGGGGACAGGGATCAATCTGGGGCCAACGTCCTGACTTTC
d_gene: .; abundance: .; v_gene: TRBV6-5; j_gene: TRBJ2-3; CDR3aa: CATWTYTDTQYF; CDR3nt: TGTGCCACCTGGACTTACACAGATACGCAGTATTTT
d_gene: .; abundance: .; v_gene: TRBV11-2; j_gene: TRBJ1-4; CDR3aa: CASSLVGQGFPNEKLFF; CDR3nt: TGTGCCAGCAGCTTAGTGGGCCAGGGTTTTCCTAATGAAAAACTGTTTTTT
d_gene: .; abundance: .; v_gene: TRBV29-1; j_gene: TRBJ1-3; CDR3aa: CSVGETSGNTIYF; CDR3nt: TGCAGCGTTGGGGAGACCTCTGGAAACACCATATATTTT
d_gene: .; abundance: .; v_gene: TRBV5-5; j_gene: TRBJ1-4; CDR3aa: CASSPTVGANEKLFF; CDR3nt: TGTGCCAGCAGCCCGACCGTAGGGGCTAATGAAAAACTGTTTTTT